The entry that follows covers one T cell receptor (beta chain) sequence. What it binds is unknown. The data are from a study of T cell responses to AZD1222 COVID-19 vaccine. As for the study in general: Second-dose schedules of about 4 or about 12 weeks were combined.

General study points: Baseline seropositivity occurred in only a handful of AZD1222 recipients. Recipients of two AZD1222 doses showed rising Spike-specific TCR breadth and depth. Spike-wide vaccine-associated CD4 TCRs dominated at 160-218 and 743-854.

CDR1 SGHVS and CDR2 FQNEAQ come from the germline V gene. The CDR3 covers 13 residues. Between the trimmed V and J ends, which lost 1 base and 16 bases, there was a span of 16 bases. Here immunoSEQ multiplex PCR was the method, and the copy in TCRdb shows in-frame clones only, minus some. Seen here are approximately 120,000 clones, more than 70% observed once, and the top ten hold about 1.6%. Material: peripheral blood, obtained on day 0 of AZD1222 vaccination. V usage is TRBV7-8 and J usage is TRBJ2-2, with D unclear. The sequence was collected from an adult in good health. CDR3 loop: CASSLDGPGRRFF. The CDR3 DNA follows: TGTGCCAGCAGCTTAGATGGGCCAGGCCGGCGGTTTTTT.